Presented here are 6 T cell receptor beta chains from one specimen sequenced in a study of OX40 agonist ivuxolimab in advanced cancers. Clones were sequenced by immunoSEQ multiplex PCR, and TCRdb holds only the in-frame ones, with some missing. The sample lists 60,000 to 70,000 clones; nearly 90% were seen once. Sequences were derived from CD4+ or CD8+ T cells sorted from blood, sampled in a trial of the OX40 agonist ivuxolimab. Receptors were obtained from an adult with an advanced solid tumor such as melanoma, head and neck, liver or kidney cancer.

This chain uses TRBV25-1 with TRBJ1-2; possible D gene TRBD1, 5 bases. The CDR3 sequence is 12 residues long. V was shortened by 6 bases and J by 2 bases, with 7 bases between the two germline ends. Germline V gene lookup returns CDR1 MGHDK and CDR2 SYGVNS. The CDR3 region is CASSQGNYGYTF. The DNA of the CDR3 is TGTGCCAGCAGCCAGGGAAACTATGGCTACACCTTC.

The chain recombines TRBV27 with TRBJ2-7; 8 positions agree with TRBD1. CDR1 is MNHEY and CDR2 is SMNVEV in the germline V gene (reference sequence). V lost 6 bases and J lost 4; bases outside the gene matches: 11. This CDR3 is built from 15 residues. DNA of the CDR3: TGTGCCAGCAGCACGGCGCAGGGGGCGCGGTACGAGCAGTACTTC. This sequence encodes CASSTAQGARYEQYF.

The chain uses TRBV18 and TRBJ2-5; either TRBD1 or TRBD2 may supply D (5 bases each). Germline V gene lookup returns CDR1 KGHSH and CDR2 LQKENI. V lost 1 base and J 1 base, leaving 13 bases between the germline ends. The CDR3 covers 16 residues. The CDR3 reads CASSPRSWDPQETQYF. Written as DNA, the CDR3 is TGTGCCAGCTCACCACGCTCTTGGGACCCCCAAGAGACCCAGTACTTC.

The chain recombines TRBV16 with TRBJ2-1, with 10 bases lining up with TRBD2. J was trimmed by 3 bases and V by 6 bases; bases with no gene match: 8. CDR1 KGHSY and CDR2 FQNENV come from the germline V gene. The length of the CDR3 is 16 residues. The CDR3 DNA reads TGTGCCAGCAGTCCAGGACTAGCGGCCTACTACAATGAGCAGTTCTTC. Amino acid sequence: CASSPGLAAYYNEQFF.

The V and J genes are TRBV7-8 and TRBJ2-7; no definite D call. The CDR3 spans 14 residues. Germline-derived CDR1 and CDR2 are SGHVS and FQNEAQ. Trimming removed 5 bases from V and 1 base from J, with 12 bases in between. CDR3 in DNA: TGTGCCAGCAGCCCCTCGACGGTTTCCTACGAGCAGTACTTC. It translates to CASSPSTVSYEQYF.

As DNA, the CDR3 is TGTGCCAGCACCCCCACTGGGACCTTCTCCTACGAGCAGTACTTC. Translation: CASTPTGTFSYEQYF. This rearrangement joins TRBV28 to TRBJ2-7; D may correspond to TRBD1 or TRBD2 (5 bases each). The CDR3 covers 15 residues. Germline CDR1 is MDHEN and CDR2 is SYDVKM. V was shortened by 7 bases and J by 0 bases, with 16 bases between the two germline ends. Based on the CDR3 plus reference TRBV28 and TRBJ2-7, the full variable domain is DVKVTQSSRYLVKRTGEKVFLECVQDMDHENMFWYRQDPGLGLRLIYFSYDVKMKEKGDIPEGYSVSREKKERFSLILESASTNQTSMYLCASTPTGTFSYEQYFGPGTRLTVT.